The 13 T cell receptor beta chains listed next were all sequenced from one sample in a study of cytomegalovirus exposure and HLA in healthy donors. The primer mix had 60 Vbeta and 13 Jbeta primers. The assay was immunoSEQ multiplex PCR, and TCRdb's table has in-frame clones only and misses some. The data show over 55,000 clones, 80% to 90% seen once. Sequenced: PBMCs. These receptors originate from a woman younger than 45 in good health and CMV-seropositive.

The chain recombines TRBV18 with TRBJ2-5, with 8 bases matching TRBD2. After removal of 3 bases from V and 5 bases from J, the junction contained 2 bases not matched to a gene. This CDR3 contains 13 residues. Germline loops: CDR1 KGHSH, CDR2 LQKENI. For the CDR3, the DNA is TGTGCCAGCTCACCCCCGGGGGGGGAGACCCAGTACTTC. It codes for CASSPPGGETQYF.

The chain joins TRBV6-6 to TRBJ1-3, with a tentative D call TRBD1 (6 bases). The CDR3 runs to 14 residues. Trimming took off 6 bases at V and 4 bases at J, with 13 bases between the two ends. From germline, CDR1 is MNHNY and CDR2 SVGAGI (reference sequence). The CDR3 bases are TGTGCCAGCAGCCTACAGGGCGACGGAAACACCATATATTTT. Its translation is CASSLQGDGNTIYF.

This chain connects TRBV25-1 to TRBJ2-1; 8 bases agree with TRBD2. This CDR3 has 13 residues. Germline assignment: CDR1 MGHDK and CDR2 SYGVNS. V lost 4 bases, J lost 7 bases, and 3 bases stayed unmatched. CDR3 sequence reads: CASSVIAGNEQFF. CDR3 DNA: TGTGCCAGCAGTGTGATAGCGGGAAATGAGCAGTTCTTC.

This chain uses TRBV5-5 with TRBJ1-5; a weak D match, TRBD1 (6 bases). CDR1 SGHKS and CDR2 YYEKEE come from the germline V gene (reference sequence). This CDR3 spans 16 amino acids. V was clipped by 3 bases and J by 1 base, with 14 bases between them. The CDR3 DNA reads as TGTGCCAGCAGCTCGGGGCCAGGGGTAAGCAATCAGCCCCAGCATTTT. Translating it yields CASSSGPGVSNQPQHF.

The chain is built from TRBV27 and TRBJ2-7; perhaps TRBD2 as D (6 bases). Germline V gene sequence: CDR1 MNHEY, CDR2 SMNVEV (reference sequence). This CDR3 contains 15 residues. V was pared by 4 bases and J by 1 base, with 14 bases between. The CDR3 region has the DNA TGTGCCAGCAGTTCCCGCGGGACGGTTTCCTACGAGCAGTACTTC. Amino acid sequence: CASSSRGTVSYEQYF.

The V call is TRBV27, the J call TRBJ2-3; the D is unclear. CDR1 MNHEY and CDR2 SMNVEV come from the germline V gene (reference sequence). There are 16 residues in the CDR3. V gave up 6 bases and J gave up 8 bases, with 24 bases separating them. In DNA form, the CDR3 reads TGTGCCAGCAGAATGACGGGTTTGTCCCCCTCTAGTACGCAGTATTTT. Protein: CASRMTGLSPSSTQYF.

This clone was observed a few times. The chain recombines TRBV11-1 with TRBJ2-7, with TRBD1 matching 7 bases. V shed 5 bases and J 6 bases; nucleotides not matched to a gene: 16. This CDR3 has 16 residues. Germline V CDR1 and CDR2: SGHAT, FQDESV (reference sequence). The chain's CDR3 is CASSPNRGAGVREQYF. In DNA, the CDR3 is TGTGCCAGCAGCCCGAACAGGGGCGCGGGTGTACGCGAGCAGTACTTC.

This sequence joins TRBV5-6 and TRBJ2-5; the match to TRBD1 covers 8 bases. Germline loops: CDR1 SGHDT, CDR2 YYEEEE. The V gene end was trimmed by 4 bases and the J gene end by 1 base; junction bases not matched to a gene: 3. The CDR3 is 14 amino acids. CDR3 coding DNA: TGTGCCAGCAGCGCCAGGGGGCTCCAAGAGACCCAGTACTTC. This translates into CASSARGLQETQYF. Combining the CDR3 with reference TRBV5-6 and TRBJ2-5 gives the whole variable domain DAGVTQSPTHLIKTRGQQVTLRCSPKSGHDTVSWYQQALGQGPQFIFQYYEEEERQRGNFPDRFSGHQFPNYSSELNVNALLLGDSALYLCASSARGLQETQYFGPGTRLLVL.

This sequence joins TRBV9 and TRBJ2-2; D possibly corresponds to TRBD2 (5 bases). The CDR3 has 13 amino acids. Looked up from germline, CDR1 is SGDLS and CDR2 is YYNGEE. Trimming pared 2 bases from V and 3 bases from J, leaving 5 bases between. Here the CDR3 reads CASSVGDTGELFF. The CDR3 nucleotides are TGTGCCAGCAGCGTCGGGGACACCGGGGAGCTGTTTTTT.

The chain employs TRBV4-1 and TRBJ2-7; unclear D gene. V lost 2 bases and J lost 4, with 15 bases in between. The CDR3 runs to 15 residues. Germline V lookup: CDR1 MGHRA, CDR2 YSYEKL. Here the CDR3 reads CASSQSVWAVYEQYF. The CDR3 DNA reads TGCGCCAGCAGCCAATCTGTCTGGGCAGTATACGAGCAGTACTTC.

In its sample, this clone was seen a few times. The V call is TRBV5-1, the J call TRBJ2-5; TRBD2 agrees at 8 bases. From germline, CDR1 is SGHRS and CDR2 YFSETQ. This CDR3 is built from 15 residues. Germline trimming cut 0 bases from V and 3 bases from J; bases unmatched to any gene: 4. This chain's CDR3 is CASSLAGTREETQYF. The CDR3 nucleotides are TGCGCCAGCAGCTTGGCCGGGACTAGGGAAGAGACCCAGTACTTC. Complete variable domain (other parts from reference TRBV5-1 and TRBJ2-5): KAGVTQTPRYLIKTRGQQVTLSCSPISGHRSVSWYQQTPGQGLQFLFEYFSETQRNKGNFPGRFSGRQFSNSRSEMNVSTLELGDSALYLCASSLAGTREETQYFGPGTRLLVL.

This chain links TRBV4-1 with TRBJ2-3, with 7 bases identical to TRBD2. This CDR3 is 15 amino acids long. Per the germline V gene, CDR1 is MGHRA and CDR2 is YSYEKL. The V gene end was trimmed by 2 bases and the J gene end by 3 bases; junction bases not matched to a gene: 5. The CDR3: CASSQWAGETDTQYF. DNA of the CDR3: TGCGCCAGCAGCCAATGGGCGGGAGAGACAGATACGCAGTATTTT.

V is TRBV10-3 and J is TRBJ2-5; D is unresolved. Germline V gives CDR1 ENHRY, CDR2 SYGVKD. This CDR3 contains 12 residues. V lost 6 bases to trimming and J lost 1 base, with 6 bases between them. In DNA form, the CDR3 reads TGTGCCATCAGCCCCGGCCAAGAGACCCAGTACTTC. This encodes CAISPGQETQYF.